Presented here are 16 T cell receptor beta chains from one specimen sequenced in a study of cytomegalovirus exposure and HLA in healthy donors. PCR was performed using 60 Vbeta and 13 Jbeta primers. This table comes from immunoSEQ multiplex PCR, and its TCRdb copy is limited to in-frame clones, with some not included. The data hold 150,000 or so clones, with approximately 71% observed a single time. Sequencing input: PBMCs. The receptor set was obtained from a woman in her thirties or forties in good health and CMV-seropositive.

The rearrangement links TRBV5-4 to TRBJ1-6, with 7 bases that match TRBD1. Germline assignment: CDR1 SGHNT and CDR2 YYREEE (reference sequence). J was trimmed by 6 bases and V by 4 bases; bases with no gene match: 10. This CDR3 is 16 amino acids long. CDR3 residues: CASSRDSSGTNSPLHF. The CDR3 bases are TGTGCCAGCAGCCGGGACAGCTCCGGAACTAATTCACCCCTCCACTTT.

The J gene is TRBJ2-3, the V gene TRBV18, with TRBD1 matching 7 bases. The length of the CDR3 is 12 residues. Per germline, CDR1 KGHSH and CDR2 LQKENI. V shed 4 bases, J shed 13 bases, and the junction held 8 bases outside the gene matches. CDR3 loop: CASSQGAHAEYF. DNA of the CDR3: TGTGCCAGCTCACAGGGGGCTCACGCGGAGTATTTT.

The chain combines TRBV28 with TRBJ1-1; possible D gene TRBD1, 6 bases. The CDR3 covers 15 residues. CDR1 and CDR2 from the germline V gene are MDHEN and SYDVKM. Trimming pared 8 bases from V and 2 bases from J, leaving 18 bases between. The CDR3 is CASSKGGVYNTEAFF. The CDR3 DNA follows: TGTGCCAGCTCTAAAGGGGGGGTATATAACACTGAAGCTTTCTTT. The variable domain in full, with the rest retrieved from reference TRBV28 and TRBJ1-1, is DVKVTQSSRYLVKRTGEKVFLECVQDMDHENMFWYRQDPGLGLRLIYFSYDVKMKEKGDIPEGYSVSREKKERFSLILESASTNQTSMYLCASSKGGVYNTEAFFGQGTRLTVV.

The rearrangement uses TRBV7-8 and TRBJ1-2; D is unclear. The CDR3 is 15 residues long. Between the trimmed V and J ends, which lost 1 base and 1 base, there was a span of 10 bases. Germline assignment: CDR1 SGHVS and CDR2 FQNEAQ. CDR3: CASSLVSRGNYGYTF. CDR3 DNA: TGTGCCAGCAGCTTAGTATCCCGGGGTAACTATGGCTACACCTTC.

The rearrangement links TRBV5-6 to TRBJ2-7, with 12 bases that match TRBD1. Germline trimming cut 3 bases from V and 0 bases from J; bases unmatched to any gene: 4. Germline CDR1 and CDR2: SGHDT and YYEEEE. CDR3 length equals 16 residues. The CDR3 DNA reads TGTGCCAGCAGCTGGGACAGGGGGCGCATCTCCTACGAGCAGTACTTC. Its translation is CASSWDRGRISYEQYF.

This chain uses TRBV5-5 with TRBJ2-7; 8 nucleotides agree with TRBD2. V was pared by 1 base and J by 2 bases, with 2 bases of the junction left unmatched. Germline values: CDR1 SGHKS, CDR2 YYEKEE (reference sequence). The CDR3 consists of 14 residues. The CDR3 nucleotides are TGTGCCAGCAGCTTGCGGGGGGGGACCTACGAGCAGTACTTC. This gives the protein CASSLRGGTYEQYF.

CDR3: CASSSEGGYRAQHF. The CDR3 DNA reads TGTGCCAGTAGTTCGGAGGGGGGGTACAGGGCCCAGCATTTT. The chain carries TRBV19 and TRBJ1-5, with D possibly TRBD1 on 6 matching bases. The CDR3 loop spans 14 amino acids. V was pared by 5 bases and J by 11 bases, with 19 bases between. Germline CDR1 is LNHDA and CDR2 is SQIVND (reference sequence).

A remark on this clone: At one of its ends the junction is not consistent with the germline gene, which may arise from a read error. Other DNA sequences in this sample translate to the same CDR3. This chain joins TRBV28 and TRBJ2-7; TRBD1 is a possible D gene (6 bases). This CDR3 has 15 amino acids. In germline, CDR1 is MDHEN, CDR2 SYDVKM. The CDR3 DNA sequence: TGCGCCAGCAGTTTAGGGACAAGGGTCCCCTACGAGCAGTACTTC. Translating gives CASSLGTRVPYEQYF.

This clone was recorded only once. The rearrangement joins TRBV19 to TRBJ2-5, with D possibly being TRBD2 (5 bases). CDR3 length: 14 residues. V lost 5 bases to trimming and J lost 3 bases, with 13 bases between them. Germline V lookup: CDR1 LNHDA, CDR2 SQIVND (reference sequence). The CDR3 bases are TGTGCCAGTAGTCGGGCGGGCAGAAAAGAGACCCAGTACTTC. It codes for CASSRAGRKETQYF.

V usage is TRBV19 and J usage is TRBJ2-2; maybe TRBD1 (6 bases). Germline V CDR1 and CDR2: LNHDA, SQIVND (reference sequence). The CDR3 is made up of 15 amino acids. The V and J ends lost 4 bases and 4 bases respectively, with 13 bases between them. The CDR3 sequence: CASSTGQGSTGELFF. CDR3 DNA: TGTGCCAGTAGTACTGGGCAGGGGAGCACCGGGGAGCTGTTTTTT.

This clone has only one observation. The chain has TRBV2 and TRBJ1-5, with TRBD1 identical over 8 bases. Trimming took 5 bases from V and 6 from J; bases not matched to a gene: 9. The CDR3 is 15 residues long. CDR1 is SNHLY, CDR2 FYNNEI, per germline. The CDR3 loop is CASSIGQGVAQPQHF. The CDR3 DNA reads as TGTGCCAGCAGTATAGGACAGGGAGTGGCTCAGCCCCAGCATTTT.

The gene calls are TRBV30 and TRBJ2-2; 10 bases map to TRBD2. V lost 5 bases, J lost 2 bases, and 2 bases stayed unmatched. The CDR3 has 14 residues. The germline V gene has CDR1 GTSNPN and CDR2 SVGIG (reference sequence). CDR3 sequence reads: CAWGLAANTGELFF. The CDR3 DNA reads as TGTGCCTGGGGACTAGCGGCTAACACCGGGGAGCTGTTTTTT.

V and J are TRBV10-3 and TRBJ2-3, with a possible D match to TRBD2 (5 bases). Trimming took 7 bases from V and 3 from J, leaving 11 bases between them. Germline-derived CDR1 and CDR2 are ENHRY and SYGVKD. The CDR3 extends over 13 amino acids. CDR3 amino acids: CAITKRPTDTQYF. CDR3 DNA: TGTGCCATCACCAAGCGGCCTACAGATACGCAGTATTTT.

This clone has more than one count but fewer than ten. The CDR3 reads CASRQGGAEQPQHF. In nucleotides, the CDR3 is TGTGCCAGCAGGCAAGGGGGGGCGGAGCAGCCCCAGCATTTT. The gene calls are TRBV28 and TRBJ1-5, with D perhaps TRBD1 (6 bases). The CDR3 has 14 residues. Germline V CDR1 and CDR2: MDHEN, SYDVKM. The V and J ends lost 6 bases and 7 bases respectively, with 16 bases between them.

This sequence joins TRBV6-6 and TRBJ2-2; 7 bases match TRBD2. This CDR3 comprises 14 residues. Unmatched junction bases numbered 5, after V lost 5 bases and J lost 5 bases. The V gene's germline CDR1 is MNHNY and CDR2 SVGAGI (reference sequence). The CDR3 bases are TGTGCCAGCAGTACGTCCGGGGGGACCGGGGAGCTGTTTTTT. It yields the protein CASSTSGGTGELFF.

The sample holds one count of this clone. The chain recombines TRBV28 with TRBJ1-3, with D unresolved. Between the trimmed V and J ends, which lost 6 bases and 4 bases, there was a span of 19 bases. CDR1 MDHEN and CDR2 SYDVKM come from the germline V gene. This CDR3 spans 16 amino acids. The CDR3 sequence: CASRKIPREYGNTIYF. The CDR3 DNA reads TGTGCCAGCAGGAAAATCCCGAGGGAATACGGAAACACCATATATTTT.